The following is a T cell receptor beta chain sequence with its context. The antigen remains undetermined. CDR3 length equals 15 residues. Germline lookup yields CDR1 LGHNA and CDR2 YSLEER. The V end lost 4 bases, the J end lost 0 bases, and 10 bases lay between the germline ends. These data are taken from a study of shared clonotypes between healthy human individuals. Looking at the study overall: Donors were two women and a few men aged 18 to 49.

Overall study findings and caveats: Generation probabilities were higher for clonotypes shared across all four sorted-subset donors than for unshared ones. Of the naive CD4 clonotypes, around 4.8% were shared across a few donors.

Some clones are missing from TCRdb's copy, which holds only in-frame ones; the method was immunoSEQ multiplex PCR. This sample carries 2 million to 2.5 million clones, roughly 93% of them seen once, and the ten largest clones take around 0.4%. V and J are TRBV4-3 and TRBJ1-5; D remains ambiguous. The sample consisted of naive CD4+ T cells from PBMCs. As to subset: CD45RA+ positively selected. This receptor was taken from a man between 18 and 29 years old in good health. Some clones in this sample may be carry-over from other donors' samples. The CDR3 DNA sequence: TGCGCCAGCAGCCTCAATCGGGTTAGCAATCAGCCCCAGCATTTT. This codes for CASSLNRVSNQPQHF.